Listed below are T cell receptor beta chains from one sample, sequenced in a study of graft-versus-host responses after intestinal transplantation. No antigen is known for these receptors. Using immunoSEQ multiplex PCR, the repertoire was profiled, and TCRdb retains in-frame clones only, with some absent. The sample includes some 70,000 clones, around 87% of them seen just once. The material sequenced was unstimulated CD8+ T cells sorted from spleen or lymph node cells, taken before transplant. These receptor sequences come from a human donor who was the organ donor for an intestinal transplant. Each CDR3 is given with its conserved first and last residue. The order of the fields is V gene, J gene, D gene, clone size, CDR3 DNA, CDR3 protein. D genes are given only for firm matches. Rows may omit the clone size; those that give it use once, few, many or a size class.

TRBV5-1	TRBJ2-2	NA	once	TGCGCCAGCAGCTTGGCCGGTGGGGAGCTGTTTTTT	CASSLAGGELFF
TRBV4-1	TRBJ2-7	NA	NA	TGCGCCAGCAGCCACACAGGATACGAGCAGTACTTC	CASSHTGYEQYF
TRBV28	TRBJ2-7	NA	once	TGTGCCAGCAGTTTAAGAAAGGGTTCCTACGAGCAGTACTTC	CASSLRKGSYEQYF
TRBV5-5	TRBJ2-4	NA	NA	TGTGCCAGCAGCTTGGGGTGGGGAGCCAAAAACATTCAGTACTTC	CASSLGWGAKNIQYF
TRBV19	TRBJ2-1	NA	NA	TGTGCCAGTAGTACTGCGTACAATGAGCAGTTCTTC	CASSTAYNEQFF
TRBV7-6	TRBJ2-3	NA	NA	TGTGCCAGCAGCTTATCTGGGTACACAGATACGCAGTATTTT	CASSLSGYTDTQYF
TRBV7-9	TRBJ1-1	TRBD1	NA	TGTGCCAGCAGTTCGGACAGGGGTGAAGCTTTCTTT	CASSSDRGEAFF
TRBV27	TRBJ2-2	NA	NA	TGTGCCAGCAGTCCGTCTTTCGGGGAGCTGTTTTTT	CASSPSFGELFF
TRBV4-2	TRBJ2-7	NA	NA	TGTGCCAGCAGCCAAGACAGGGGCTACGAGCAGTACTTC	CASSQDRGYEQYF
TRBV27	TRBJ1-2	NA	few	TGTGCCAGCAGTTTATCATTTGGGGGAGGGTTCCCGAGTTTCACCTTC	CASSLSFGGGFPSFTF
TRBV7-3	TRBJ1-5	NA	NA	TGTGCCAGCAGCTTAAAGGTGGTGGGGCCCAATGAACGGGGTCAGCCCCAGCATTTT	CASSLKVVGPNERGQPQHF
TRBV16	TRBJ1-2	TRBD1	NA	TGTGCCAGCAGCCAGGACAGGGGTGGCTACACCTTC	CASSQDRGGYTF
TRBV10-3	TRBJ2-1	TRBD1	NA	TGTGCCATCAGCTCACCGGGACAGGGGTACAATGAGCAGTTCTTC	CAISSPGQGYNEQFF
TRBV7-9	TRBJ1-1	NA	NA	TGTGCCAGCAGCTTAGTAGGGAGGGCTGAAGCTTTCTTT	CASSLVGRAEAFF
TRBV5-1	TRBJ2-7	TRBD1	NA	TGCGCCAGCAGCTTACAGGGGGCATCCCCCGTTTACGAGCAGTACTTC	CASSLQGASPVYEQYF
TRBV7-9	TRBJ1-2	NA	NA	TGTGCCAGCAGCTTCCCCACAAGGGGCAGGAATGGCTACACCTTC	CASSFPTRGRNGYTF
TRBV27	TRBJ1-6	NA	NA	TGTGCCAGCAGTTTAGGGGGACCCAATAATTCACCCCTCCACTTT	CASSLGGPNNSPLHF